These T cell receptor beta chains were read from a single sample in a study of technical replicates of blood from several donors. The method was immunoSEQ multiplex PCR; TCRdb's version includes in-frame clones alone and lacks a portion of them. The data contain 65,000 to 85,000 clones, 93% of them seen just once; the ten biggest clones take up around 0.38%. Sequencing used T cells isolated from PBMCs. These receptors came from a human donor in good health. Each CDR3 is given with its conserved first and last residue. The order of the fields is D gene, V gene, J gene, clone size, CDR3 DNA, CDR3 protein. The D gene is left open where the match is weak. Clone size is shown for a subset of rows, as once, few, many or a class of expanded clone.

d_call: -
v_call: TRBV4-3
j_call: TRBJ2-5
clone_size: -
cdr3_nt: TGCGCCAGCAGCCCCGGCGGCCTCGGTGAGACCCAGTACTTC
cdr3_aa: CASSPGGLGETQYF

d_call: -
v_call: TRBV13
j_call: TRBJ2-3
clone_size: -
cdr3_nt: TGTGCCAGCAGCCCCCAGTCCGGGACTAGCACAGATACGCAGTATTTT
cdr3_aa: CASSPQSGTSTDTQYF

d_call: TRBD2
v_call: TRBV5-5
j_call: TRBJ2-7
clone_size: -
cdr3_nt: TGTGCCAGCAGCTTGGATAGCGGGAGGGCCTACGAGCAGTACTTC
cdr3_aa: CASSLDSGRAYEQYF

d_call: -
v_call: TRBV4-2
j_call: TRBJ2-5
clone_size: -
cdr3_nt: TGTGCCAGCAGCTTACCGGAGGACCTAATGGGAACCCAGTACTTC
cdr3_aa: CASSLPEDLMGTQYF

d_call: TRBD1
v_call: TRBV28
j_call: TRBJ1-1
clone_size: -
cdr3_nt: TGTGCCAGCAAGGGACAGTACACTGAAGCTTTCTTT
cdr3_aa: CASKGQYTEAFF

d_call: TRBD2
v_call: TRBV19
j_call: TRBJ2-7
clone_size: -
cdr3_nt: TGTGCCAGTAGTATCAGGACTAGCGGGAGGATGTACGAGCAGTACTTC
cdr3_aa: CASSIRTSGRMYEQYF

d_call: -
v_call: TRBV21-1
j_call: TRBJ2-1
clone_size: -
cdr3_nt: TGTGCCAGCAGCAAAGTTCAGGAAGCGGGCTACAATGAGCAGTTCTTC
cdr3_aa: CASSKVQEAGYNEQFF

d_call: -
v_call: TRBV30
j_call: TRBJ1-4
clone_size: -
cdr3_nt: TGTGCCTGGAGTTTTGGCAGGGAAAAACTGTTTTTT
cdr3_aa: CAWSFGREKLFF

d_call: TRBD2
v_call: TRBV11-2
j_call: TRBJ2-1
clone_size: -
cdr3_nt: TGTGCCAGCAGCTTCCTAGCGGGGGAGTCCTACAATGAGCAGTTCTTC
cdr3_aa: CASSFLAGESYNEQFF

d_call: TRBD1
v_call: TRBV7-9
j_call: TRBJ1-1
clone_size: -
cdr3_nt: TGTGCCAGCAGCCCCCGGACAGGGAAACAGAACACTGAAGCTTTCTTT
cdr3_aa: CASSPRTGKQNTEAFF

d_call: TRBD2
v_call: TRBV19
j_call: TRBJ2-1
clone_size: -
cdr3_nt: TGTGCCAGTAGGAGTAGCGGGTACCCCTCCTACAATGAGCAGTTCTTC
cdr3_aa: CASRSSGYPSYNEQFF

d_call: -
v_call: TRBV27
j_call: TRBJ1-1
clone_size: -
cdr3_nt: TGTGCCAGCAGTTTGTTGGGCAGTAATGAAGCTTTCTTT
cdr3_aa: CASSLLGSNEAFF

d_call: -
v_call: TRBV9
j_call: TRBJ2-2
clone_size: -
cdr3_nt: TGTGCCAGCAGCTCCCGTGACTCGAACACCGGGGAGCTGTTTTTT
cdr3_aa: CASSSRDSNTGELFF

d_call: -
v_call: TRBV2
j_call: TRBJ1-1
clone_size: -
cdr3_nt: TGTGCCAGCAGTGCGGTCTCAGCAGGTGAAGCTTTCTTT
cdr3_aa: CASSAVSAGEAFF

d_call: -
v_call: TRBV27
j_call: TRBJ2-6
clone_size: -
cdr3_nt: TGTGCCAGCAGTTTTTTTAGTTTACCCTCTGGGGCCAACGTCCTGACTTTC
cdr3_aa: CASSFFSLPSGANVLTF

d_call: -
v_call: TRBV6-5
j_call: TRBJ2-3
clone_size: -
cdr3_nt: TGTGCCAGCAGGGAGGGGACCTCTAGCACAGATACGCAGTATTTT
cdr3_aa: CASREGTSSTDTQYF

d_call: -
v_call: TRBV28
j_call: TRBJ2-7
clone_size: -
cdr3_nt: TGTGCCAGCAGTTCCCCAGGACAGATTTACGAGCAGTACTTC
cdr3_aa: CASSSPGQIYEQYF

d_call: -
v_call: TRBV4-3
j_call: TRBJ1-4
clone_size: -
cdr3_nt: TGCGCCAGCAGCCGAGTACTTGCAACTAATGAAAAACTGTTTTTT
cdr3_aa: CASSRVLATNEKLFF

d_call: -
v_call: TRBV25-1
j_call: TRBJ2-1
clone_size: -
cdr3_nt: TGTGCCAGCAGTGACTACAGGGAGGAGCAGTTCTTC
cdr3_aa: CASSDYREEQFF

d_call: -
v_call: TRBV5-1
j_call: TRBJ2-7
clone_size: once
cdr3_nt: TGCGCCAGCAGCCTGAGGGCTAGCCGCGAGCAGTACTTC
cdr3_aa: CASSLRASREQYF

d_call: -
v_call: TRBV21-1
j_call: TRBJ2-7
clone_size: -
cdr3_nt: TGTGCCAGCAGCAAAGGGACAGAATACGAGCAGTACTTC
cdr3_aa: CASSKGTEYEQYF

d_call: -
v_call: TRBV27
j_call: TRBJ2-7
clone_size: -
cdr3_nt: TGTGCCAGCAGTTTATCGGGTATTGGAGCGAGTACTCCCTACGAGCAGTACTTC
cdr3_aa: CASSLSGIGASTPYEQYF

d_call: -
v_call: TRBV6-6
j_call: TRBJ2-7
clone_size: -
cdr3_nt: TGTGCCAGCAGCTGGCAGACCTACGAGCAGTACTTC
cdr3_aa: CASSWQTYEQYF

d_call: -
v_call: TRBV28
j_call: TRBJ1-1
clone_size: -
cdr3_nt: TGTGCCAGCAGGGCCGTCCTTACGAACACTGAAGCTTTCTTT
cdr3_aa: CASRAVLTNTEAFF

d_call: -
v_call: TRBV6-5
j_call: TRBJ1-1
clone_size: -
cdr3_nt: TGTGCCAGCAGTTACTCCCCAGGGAACACTGAAGCTTTCTTT
cdr3_aa: CASSYSPGNTEAFF